Each of the 26 T cell receptor beta chains below was sequenced from the same sample in a study of blood T cell repertoires in COVID-19. The data were produced by immunoSEQ multiplex PCR, yet TCRdb's version contains in-frame clones alone and is incomplete. The table has approximately 210,000 clones, about nine tenths seen once. Source material: peripheral blood. These receptors were obtained from a man aged 30 to 39 who had recovered from COVID-19.

The chain has TRBV2 and TRBJ1-2, with D possibly matching TRBD1 (5 bases). The CDR3 spans 11 residues. CDR1 and CDR2 (germline): SNHLY, FYNNEI. The V end lost 7 bases, the J end lost 12 bases, and 15 bases lay between the germline ends. The CDR3 nucleotides are TGTGCCAGCACCGTCGACAGTTCGAACACCTTC. Amino acid sequence: CASTVDSSNTF.

The chain is built from TRBV19 and TRBJ1-2; 7 bases agree with TRBD1. Germline V gives CDR1 LNHDA, CDR2 SQIVND (reference sequence). Trimming at V came to 5 bases and at J to 8 bases, leaving 11 bases not matched to a gene. This CDR3 region has 14 residues. CDR3 loop: CASSSGQAPRGYTF. As DNA, the CDR3 is TGTGCCAGTAGTTCCGGACAGGCCCCCCGGGGCTACACCTTC.

The chain is built from TRBV2 and TRBJ2-1; 7 bases align to TRBD2. The ends lost 0 bases at V and 7 bases at J; junction bases unmatched: 9. The CDR3 covers 16 residues. The V gene's germline CDR1 is SNHLY and CDR2 FYNNEI. CDR3 sequence (DNA): TGTGCCAGCAGTGAAGCAGTAGGGACTACCGGAAATGAGCAGTTCTTC. Protein sequence: CASSEAVGTTGNEQFF.

The CDR3: CASSRGGFGYTF. CDR3 bases: TGTGCCAGCAGTAGAGGCGGCTTTGGCTACACCTTC. This rearrangement joins TRBV2 to TRBJ1-2; unclear D gene. The germline V gene has CDR1 SNHLY and CDR2 FYNNEI. The CDR3 extends over 12 amino acids. The ends were cut back, 5 bases at V and 7 bases at J, with 11 bases in the middle.

This chain joins TRBV10-3 and TRBJ2-7, with TRBD1 identical over 9 bases. The CDR3 is 17 residues long. The germline gives CDR1 ENHRY, CDR2 SYGVKD. V was clipped by 7 bases and J by 0 bases; unmatched bases: 13. The CDR3 DNA reads as TGTGCCATCACTAGAGACAGCGGACAGGGGTACTCCTACGAGCAGTACTTC. The encoded protein is CAITRDSGQGYSYEQYF.

CDR3 sequence: CASSLALIMTEQYF. The CDR3 coding sequence is TGTGCCAGCAGCTTAGCGCTGATTATGACAGAGCAGTACTTC. This chain uses TRBV7-2 with TRBJ2-7, with no clear D. The CDR3 covers 14 residues. CDR1 SGHTA and CDR2 FQGNSA come from the germline V gene. The V end was cut by 0 bases, the J end by 7 bases, with 13 bases between.

The gene calls are TRBV5-6 and TRBJ1-1, with 10 bases identical to TRBD1. V was clipped by 1 base and J by 3 bases; unmatched bases: 3. Germline V gene lookup returns CDR1 SGHDT and CDR2 YYEEEE. CDR3 size: 15 residues. This CDR3 is CASSLPGTGDTEAFF. As DNA, the CDR3 is TGTGCCAGCAGCTTGCCCGGGACAGGGGACACTGAAGCTTTCTTT.

The chain recombines TRBV2 with TRBJ2-4; 9 nucleotides align to TRBD1. The V segment lost 11 bases and the J segment 4 bases; nucleotides outside the gene matches: 9. The CDR3 is made up of 14 amino acids. The germline V gene has CDR1 SNHLY and CDR2 FYNNEI. DNA for the CDR3: TGTGCCGCAGGGACAGGGCTCGATAAAAACATTCAGTACTTC. Its protein is CAAGTGLDKNIQYF. Supplemented by reference TRBV2 and TRBJ2-4, the full variable domain reads EPEVTQTPSHQVTQMGQEVILRCVPISNHLYFYWYRQILGQKVEFLVSFYNNEISEKSEIFDDQFSVERPDGSNFTLKIRSTKLEDSAMYFCAAGTGLDKNIQYFGAGTRLSVL.

V and J are TRBV6-6 and TRBJ2-3; a weak D match, TRBD2 (6 bases). Trimming shortened V by 0 bases and J by 5 bases, and 15 bases separated the two germline ends. Germline V gene lookup returns CDR1 MNHNY and CDR2 SVGAGI (reference sequence). The CDR3 consists of 16 residues. The CDR3 protein is CASSYSKGGMGDTQYF. CDR3 in DNA: TGTGCCAGCAGTTACTCGAAGGGCGGGATGGGAGATACGCAGTATTTT.

The rearrangement links TRBV6-5 to TRBJ1-2; maybe TRBD1 (6 bases). V lost 4 bases, J lost 3 bases, and 12 bases lay in between. Per germline, CDR1 MNHEY and CDR2 SVGAGI. This CDR3 comprises 14 residues. In DNA, the CDR3 is TGTGCCAGCAGTTTCAGGGGCTTGGACTATGGCTACACCTTC. Protein product: CASSFRGLDYGYTF.

This clone occurred once. V gene TRBV6-1 combines with J gene TRBJ2-3, with 15 nucleotides matching TRBD2. CDR1 is MNHNS and CDR2 is SASEGT in the germline V gene. The V and J ends lost 2 bases and 5 bases, in that order; junction bases with no gene match: 11. This CDR3 has 19 amino acids. The CDR3 DNA follows: TGTGCCAGCAGTGAATACGGGACTAGCGGGGGGACAGGGGTAGATACGCAGTATTTT. Amino acids: CASSEYGTSGGTGVDTQYF.

This chain uses TRBV4-1 with TRBJ2-1, with D perhaps matching TRBD2 (6 bases). Germline values: CDR1 MGHRA, CDR2 YSYEKL. Trimming cost V 0 bases and J 7 bases, with 19 bases left between them. This CDR3 is 17 amino acids long. The chain's CDR3 is CASSQEEVMGGRNEQFF. The CDR3, as DNA: TGCGCCAGCAGCCAAGAGGAGGTAATGGGGGGTAGAAATGAGCAGTTCTTC.

The chain combines TRBV5-6 with TRBJ2-7, with no clear D. The CDR3 loop spans 13 amino acids. In germline, CDR1 is SGHDT, CDR2 YYEEEE. The V and J ends lost 1 base and 1 base respectively, with 6 bases between them. CDR3 nucleotides: TGTGCCAGCAGCTTGATCCCTTCCTACGAGCAGTACTTC. It codes for CASSLIPSYEQYF.

The V and J genes are TRBV29-1 and TRBJ1-2; the D gene is possibly TRBD1 (5 bases). Germline V CDR1 and CDR2: SQVTM, ANQGSEA. The CDR3 is 15 amino acids. Trimming shortened V by 0 bases and J by 0 bases, and 11 bases separated the two germline ends. The CDR3 DNA is TGCAGCGTTGAAGATCGGGGGGGGACTAACTATGGCTACACCTTC. It specifies CSVEDRGGTNYGYTF.

The CDR3 sequence is CASSSGVDIQYF. The CDR3 DNA reads as TGTGCCAGCAGTTCGGGGGTGGACATTCAGTACTTC. This chain connects TRBV6-2 or TRBV6-3 to TRBJ2-4; a weak D match, TRBD2 (6 bases). Trimming pared 4 bases from V and 8 bases from J, leaving 9 bases between. Germline lookup yields CDR1 MNHEY and CDR2 SVGEGT. The CDR3 is 12 residues long.

V is TRBV10-1 and J is TRBJ2-6, with D maybe TRBD1 (5 bases). From germline, CDR1 is WNHNN and CDR2 SYGVQD (reference sequence). With 6 bases removed from V and 4 bases from J, the gap between germline ends came to 13 bases. The CDR3 extends over 15 amino acids. The CDR3 spells CASSHDRTGANVLTF. The CDR3 region has the DNA TGCGCCAGCAGCCATGACAGAACCGGGGCCAACGTCCTGACTTTC.

In its sample, this clone was seen a few times. The rearrangement joins TRBV20-1 to TRBJ2-1; tentative D call: TRBD2 (6 bases). The germline V gene has CDR1 DFQATT and CDR2 SNEGSKA (reference sequence). This CDR3 has 10 residues. The DNA for the CDR3 is TGCAGCCTGGGGAGGAATGAGCAGTTCTTC. Translating gives CSLGRNEQFF.

The chain is built from TRBV6-6 and TRBJ1-4, with D maybe TRBD1 (5 bases). This CDR3 is built from 14 residues. V lost 5 bases and J lost 12, with 19 bases in between. CDR1 and CDR2 (germline): MNHNY, SVGAGI (reference sequence). The CDR3 DNA is TGTGCCAGCAGTAGCCGGGACTCGAGAAGCGAACTGTTTTTT. Encoded protein: CASSSRDSRSELFF.

The chain carries TRBV19 and TRBJ2-1; 7 bases line up with TRBD1. The germline gives CDR1 LNHDA, CDR2 SQIVND (reference sequence). The ends lost 7 bases at V and 3 bases at J; junction bases unmatched: 9. The CDR3 consists of 15 residues. The CDR3 is CASNTGASHYNEQFF. The CDR3 DNA follows: TGTGCCAGTAATACAGGGGCGTCCCACTACAATGAGCAGTTCTTC.

The V gene is TRBV6-5, the J gene TRBJ2-3; no reliable D call. This CDR3 has 16 amino acids. Trimming stripped 4 bases from V and 6 bases from J, with 20 bases between. Looked up from germline, CDR1 is MNHEY and CDR2 is SVGAGI. In nucleotides, the CDR3 is TGTGCCAGCAGTTCTGCCGTCGGCGAACCCGGGGATACGCAGTATTTT. This translates into CASSSAVGEPGDTQYF.

This clone was counted only a few times. J is TRBJ2-3 and V is TRBV3-1 (or the pseudogene TRBV3-2); possibly TRBD2 for D (6 bases). Germline-derived CDR1 and CDR2 are LGHDT and YNNKEL (reference sequence). CDR3 size: 15 residues. V gave up 2 bases and J gave up 3 bases, with 12 bases separating them. CDR3 loop: CASSQRAGRTDTQYF. The CDR3 DNA follows: TGTGCCAGCAGCCAACGGGCGGGGAGAACAGATACGCAGTATTTT.

This clone was picked up a small number of times. V is TRBV10-3 and J is TRBJ1-1; D ambiguous. The germline V gene has CDR1 ENHRY and CDR2 SYGVKD. This CDR3 is 12 amino acids long. Trimming took off 0 bases at V and 10 bases at J, with 9 bases between the two ends. CDR3 bases: TGTGCCATCAGTGAGTCGAACTTAGCAGCTTTCTTT. Translated: CAISESNLAAFF.

The CDR3 DNA is TGTGCCAGCTCATTGGCAGGGGAAGGAAACACCATATATTTT. Residues: CASSLAGEGNTIYF. The chain combines TRBV18 with TRBJ1-3, with D possibly matching TRBD1 (6 bases). The CDR3 consists of 14 residues. CDR1 KGHSH and CDR2 LQKENI come from the germline V gene. Trimming took off 5 bases at V and 4 bases at J, with 12 bases between the two ends.

This chain links TRBV3-1 (or the pseudogene TRBV3-2) with TRBJ1-1; 7 positions match TRBD1. Germline values: CDR1 LGHDT, CDR2 YNNKEL (reference sequence). The junction had 5 bases not matched to a gene; V was cut back by 4 bases and J by 0 bases. The CDR3 loop spans 15 amino acids. DNA of the CDR3: TGTGCCAGCAGCCCCGGGACAGACTTGAACACTGAAGCTTTCTTT. Its translation is CASSPGTDLNTEAFF.

This clone was recorded once. The rearrangement joins TRBV27 to TRBJ1-5; D gene unclear. V was pared by 3 bases and J by 4 bases, with 10 bases between. The length of the CDR3 is 14 residues. CDR1 and CDR2 from the germline V gene are MNHEY and SMNVEV (reference sequence). CDR3 DNA: TGTGCCAGCAGTTTGGGAGGGAGGAATCAGCCCCAGCATTTT. Translated, it gives CASSLGGRNQPQHF.

J is TRBJ1-2 and V is TRBV12-3 or TRBV12-4; TRBD1 agrees at 7 bases. V dropped 7 bases and J dropped 4; count of bases not matched to a gene: 3. The CDR3 runs to 12 residues. The CDR3 region is CASTRDSYGYTF. The CDR3 DNA is TGTGCCAGCACCAGGGACAGCTATGGCTACACCTTC.